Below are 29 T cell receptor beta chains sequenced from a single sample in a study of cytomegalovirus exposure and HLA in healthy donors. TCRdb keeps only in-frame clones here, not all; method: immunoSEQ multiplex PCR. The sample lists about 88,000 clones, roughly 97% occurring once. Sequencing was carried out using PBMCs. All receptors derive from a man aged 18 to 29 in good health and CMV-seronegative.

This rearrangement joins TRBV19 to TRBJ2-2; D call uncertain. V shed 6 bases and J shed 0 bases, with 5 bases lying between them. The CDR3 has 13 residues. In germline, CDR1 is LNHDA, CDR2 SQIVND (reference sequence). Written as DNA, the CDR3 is TGTGCCAGTAGCTTCCCGAACACCGGGGAGCTGTTTTTT. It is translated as CASSFPNTGELFF. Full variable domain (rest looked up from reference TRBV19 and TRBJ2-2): DGGITQSPKYLFRKEGQNVTLSCEQNLNHDAMYWYRQDPGQGLRLIYYSQIVNDFQKGDIAEGYSVSREKKESFPLTVTSAQKNPTAFYLCASSFPNTGELFFGEGSRLTVL.

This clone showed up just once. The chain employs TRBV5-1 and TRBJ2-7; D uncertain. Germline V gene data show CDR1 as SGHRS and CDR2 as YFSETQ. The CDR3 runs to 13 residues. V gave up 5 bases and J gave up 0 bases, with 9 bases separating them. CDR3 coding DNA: TGCGCCAGCAGAAAGGAGTTCTCCTACGAGCAGTACTTC. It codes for CASRKEFSYEQYF.

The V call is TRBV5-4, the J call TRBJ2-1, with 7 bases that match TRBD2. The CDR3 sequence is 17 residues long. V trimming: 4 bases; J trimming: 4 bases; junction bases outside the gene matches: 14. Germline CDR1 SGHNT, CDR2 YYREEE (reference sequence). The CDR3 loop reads CASSPEWGSSGYNEQFF. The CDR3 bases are TGTGCCAGCAGCCCGGAGTGGGGGTCTAGCGGTTACAATGAGCAGTTCTTC.

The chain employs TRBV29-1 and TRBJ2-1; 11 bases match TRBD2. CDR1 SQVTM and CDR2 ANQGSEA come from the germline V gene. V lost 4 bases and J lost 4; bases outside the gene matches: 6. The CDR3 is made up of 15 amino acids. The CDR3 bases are TGCAGCGTTGGCCCTAGACTAGCGGGGTACAATGAGCAGTTCTTC. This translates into CSVGPRLAGYNEQFF.

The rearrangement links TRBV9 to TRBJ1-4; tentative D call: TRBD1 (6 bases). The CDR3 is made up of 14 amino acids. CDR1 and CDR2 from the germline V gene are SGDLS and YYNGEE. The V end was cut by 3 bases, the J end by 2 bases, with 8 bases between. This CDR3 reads CASSAGGTNEKLFF. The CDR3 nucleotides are TGTGCCAGCAGCGCGGGGGGCACTAATGAAAAACTGTTTTTT.

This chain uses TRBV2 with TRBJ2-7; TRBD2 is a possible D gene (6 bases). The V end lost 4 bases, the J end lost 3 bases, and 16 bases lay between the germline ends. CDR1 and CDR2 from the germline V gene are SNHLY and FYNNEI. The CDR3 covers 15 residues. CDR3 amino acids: CASSAGGSRLYEQYF. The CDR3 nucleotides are TGTGCCAGCAGTGCCGGGGGTAGTCGGCTCTACGAGCAGTACTTC.

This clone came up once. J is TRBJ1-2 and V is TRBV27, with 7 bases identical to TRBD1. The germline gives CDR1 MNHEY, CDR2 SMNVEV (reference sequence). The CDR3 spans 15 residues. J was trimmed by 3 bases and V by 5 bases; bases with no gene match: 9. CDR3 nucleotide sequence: TGTGCCAGCAGTACCAGGGACAGTTCCTACTATGGCTACACCTTC. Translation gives CASSTRDSSYYGYTF.

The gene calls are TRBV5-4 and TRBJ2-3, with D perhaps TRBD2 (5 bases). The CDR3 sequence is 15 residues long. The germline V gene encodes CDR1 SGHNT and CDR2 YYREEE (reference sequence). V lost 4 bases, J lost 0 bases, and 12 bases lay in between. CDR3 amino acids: CASSKRGSSTDTQYF. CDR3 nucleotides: TGTGCCAGCAGCAAACGGGGATCCAGCACAGATACGCAGTATTTT.

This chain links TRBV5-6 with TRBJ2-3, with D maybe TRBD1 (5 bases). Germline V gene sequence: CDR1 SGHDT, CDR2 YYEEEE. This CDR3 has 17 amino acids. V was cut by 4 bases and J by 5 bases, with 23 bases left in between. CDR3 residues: CASSTVRSTEPKDTQYF. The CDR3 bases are TGTGCCAGCAGCACTGTTAGGTCGACAGAGCCAAAAGATACGCAGTATTTT.

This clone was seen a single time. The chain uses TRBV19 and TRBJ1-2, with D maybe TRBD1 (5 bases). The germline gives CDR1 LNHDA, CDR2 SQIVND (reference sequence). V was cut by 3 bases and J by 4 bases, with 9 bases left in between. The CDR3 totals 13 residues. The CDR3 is CASSMGQFYGYTF. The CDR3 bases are TGTGCCAGTAGTATGGGGCAATTCTATGGCTACACCTTC.

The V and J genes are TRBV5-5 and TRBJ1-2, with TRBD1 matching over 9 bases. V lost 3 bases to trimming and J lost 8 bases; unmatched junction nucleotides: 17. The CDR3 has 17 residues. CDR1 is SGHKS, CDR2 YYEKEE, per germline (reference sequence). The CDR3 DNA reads TGTGCCAGCAGCTCGGGAGACAGGGGGTGGATCCCGCGGGGCTACACCTTC. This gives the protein CASSSGDRGWIPRGYTF.

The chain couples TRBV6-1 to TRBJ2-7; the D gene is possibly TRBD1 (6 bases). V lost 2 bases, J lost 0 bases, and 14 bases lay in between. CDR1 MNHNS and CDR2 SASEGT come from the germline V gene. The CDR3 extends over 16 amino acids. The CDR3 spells CASSELRAGASYEQYV. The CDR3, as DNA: TGTGCCAGCAGTGAATTAAGGGCAGGGGCCTCCTACGAGCAGTACGTC.

The CDR3 nucleotides read TGTGCCAGCAGCTTGTCAGCGGCCTACGAGCAGTACTTC. Encoded protein: CASSLSAAYEQYF. This chain links TRBV5-6 with TRBJ2-7; D perhaps matches TRBD2 (5 bases). Trimming stripped 1 base from V and 2 bases from J, with 7 bases between. The CDR3 covers 13 residues. From germline, CDR1 is SGHDT and CDR2 YYEEEE.

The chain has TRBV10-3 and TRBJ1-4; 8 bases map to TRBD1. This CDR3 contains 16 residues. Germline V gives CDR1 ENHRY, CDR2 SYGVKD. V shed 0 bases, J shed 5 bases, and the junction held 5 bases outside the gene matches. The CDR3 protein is CAISESNTGGNEKLFF. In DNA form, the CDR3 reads TGTGCCATCAGTGAGTCGAATACAGGGGGGAATGAAAAACTGTTTTTT.

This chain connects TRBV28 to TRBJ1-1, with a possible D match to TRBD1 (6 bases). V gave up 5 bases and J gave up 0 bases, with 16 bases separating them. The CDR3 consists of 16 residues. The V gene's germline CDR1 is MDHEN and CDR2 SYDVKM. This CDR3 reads CASSGRPGDLNTEAFF. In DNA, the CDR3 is TGTGCCAGCAGTGGTCGCCCAGGGGACCTGAACACTGAAGCTTTCTTT.

The CDR3 reads CASSEGRGNYGYTF. In nucleotides, the CDR3 is TGTGCCAGCAGTGAAGGACGGGGAAACTATGGCTACACCTTC. The chain is built from TRBV2 and TRBJ1-2; D gene uncertain. The CDR3 runs 14 residues. V dropped 1 base and J dropped 2 bases, with 8 bases sitting between them. Germline CDR1 SNHLY, CDR2 FYNNEI.

CDR3 sequence (DNA): TGCGCCAGCAGTACCGGGACTAGCGTTTCCGGGGAGCTGTTTTTT. Its protein product is CASSTGTSVSGELFF. The gene calls are TRBV10-1 and TRBJ2-2, with TRBD2 matching over 10 bases. With 5 bases clipped from V and 6 bases from J, the junction kept 6 bases outside the gene matches. The germline CDR1 and CDR2 sequences are WNHNN and SYGVQD (reference sequence). The CDR3 is 15 residues long.

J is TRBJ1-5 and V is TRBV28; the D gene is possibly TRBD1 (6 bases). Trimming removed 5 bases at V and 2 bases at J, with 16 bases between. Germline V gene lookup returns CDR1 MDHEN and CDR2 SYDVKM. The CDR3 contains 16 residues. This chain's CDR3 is CASSLPSRGGNQPQHF. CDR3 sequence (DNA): TGTGCCAGCAGTCTACCCTCCAGGGGAGGCAATCAGCCCCAGCATTTT.

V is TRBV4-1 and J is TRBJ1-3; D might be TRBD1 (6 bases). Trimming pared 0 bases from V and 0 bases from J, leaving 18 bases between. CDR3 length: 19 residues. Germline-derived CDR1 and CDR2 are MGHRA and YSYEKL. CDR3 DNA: TGCGCCAGCAGCCAAGACACGGCGGACAGTTACTACTCTGGAAACACCATATATTTT. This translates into CASSQDTADSYYSGNTIYF.

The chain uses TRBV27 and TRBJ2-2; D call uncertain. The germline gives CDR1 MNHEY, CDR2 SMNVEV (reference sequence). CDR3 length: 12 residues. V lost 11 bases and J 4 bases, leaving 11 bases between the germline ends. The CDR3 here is CAVRQFTGELFF. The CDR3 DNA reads TGTGCCGTACGACAATTCACCGGGGAGCTGTTTTTT.

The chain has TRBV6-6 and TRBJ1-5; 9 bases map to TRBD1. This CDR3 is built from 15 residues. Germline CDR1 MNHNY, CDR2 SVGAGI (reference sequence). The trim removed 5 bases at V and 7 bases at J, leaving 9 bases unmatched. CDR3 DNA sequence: TGTGCCAGCAGTGACACTACAGGGGGCCGACAGCCCCAGCATTTT. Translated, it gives CASSDTTGGRQPQHF.

The CDR3 sequence is CASSPSWTGGNTGELFF. CDR3 DNA sequence: TGTGCCAGCAGCCCATCTTGGACAGGGGGAAACACCGGGGAGCTGTTTTTT. The chain links TRBV28 to TRBJ2-2; TRBD1 aligns across 10 bases. Germline CDR1 is MDHEN and CDR2 is SYDVKM. Losses at the gene ends were 6 bases for V and 2 bases for J; bases not matched to a gene: 9. CDR3 length: 17 amino acids.

Here the CDR3 DNA reads TGTGCCAGCAGTCGGGGGGTAACTAACACTGAAGCTTTCTTT. Residues: CASSRGVTNTEAFF. The chain couples TRBV2 to TRBJ1-1; D is perhaps TRBD1 (5 bases). Germline values: CDR1 SNHLY, CDR2 FYNNEI. The CDR3 consists of 14 residues. Trimming cost V 5 bases and J 2 bases, with 12 bases left between them.

The CDR3 coding sequence is TGTGCCATCAGTACGGGACTAGCGTTCACCGGGGAGCTGTTTTTT. Translating it yields CAISTGLAFTGELFF. V usage is TRBV10-3 and J usage is TRBJ2-2; 10 bases are shared with TRBD2. The CDR3 covers 15 residues. V shed 5 bases and J 4 bases; nucleotides not matched to a gene: 4. Germline lookup yields CDR1 ENHRY and CDR2 SYGVKD.

CDR3 in amino acids: CSVVIGGTNEKLFF. Written as DNA, the CDR3 is TGCAGCGTTGTTATTGGGGGCACTAATGAAAAACTGTTTTTT. This chain connects TRBV29-1 to TRBJ1-4; possible D gene TRBD1, 6 bases. Deletions cut 4 bases from V and 2 bases from J, with 11 bases between. CDR1 is SQVTM, CDR2 ANQGSEA, per germline. CDR3 length equals 14 residues.

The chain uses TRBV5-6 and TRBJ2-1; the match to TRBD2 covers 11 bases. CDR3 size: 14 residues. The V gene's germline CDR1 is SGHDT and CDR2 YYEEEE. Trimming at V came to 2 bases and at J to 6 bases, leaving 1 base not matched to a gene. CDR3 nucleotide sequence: TGTGCCAGCAGCTTTACTAGCGGGAGCAATGAGCAGTTCTTC. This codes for CASSFTSGSNEQFF. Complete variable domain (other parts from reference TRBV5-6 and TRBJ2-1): DAGVTQSPTHLIKTRGQQVTLRCSPKSGHDTVSWYQQALGQGPQFIFQYYEEEERQRGNFPDRFSGHQFPNYSSELNVNALLLGDSALYLCASSFTSGSNEQFFGPGTRLTVL.

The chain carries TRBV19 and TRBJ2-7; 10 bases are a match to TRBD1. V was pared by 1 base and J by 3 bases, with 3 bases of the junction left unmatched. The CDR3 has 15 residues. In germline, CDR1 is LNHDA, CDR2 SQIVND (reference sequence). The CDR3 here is CASSIVDRGHYEQYF. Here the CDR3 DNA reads TGTGCCAGTAGTATAGTCGACAGGGGGCACTACGAGCAGTACTTC.

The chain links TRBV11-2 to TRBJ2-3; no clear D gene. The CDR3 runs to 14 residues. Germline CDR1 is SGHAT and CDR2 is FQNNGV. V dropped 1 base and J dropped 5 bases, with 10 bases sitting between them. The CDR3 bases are TGTGCCAGCAGCTTAGGACATGTACGAGATACGCAGTATTTT. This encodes CASSLGHVRDTQYF.

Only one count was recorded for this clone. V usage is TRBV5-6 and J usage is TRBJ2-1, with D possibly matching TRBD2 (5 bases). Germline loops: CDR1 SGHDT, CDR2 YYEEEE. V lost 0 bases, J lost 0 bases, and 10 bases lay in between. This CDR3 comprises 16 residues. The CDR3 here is CASSLGGGSSYNEQFF. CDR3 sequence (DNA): TGTGCCAGCAGCTTGGGCGGAGGAAGCTCCTACAATGAGCAGTTCTTC.